These 3 T cell receptor beta chains originate from one sample sequenced in a study of blood T cell repertoires in COVID-19. Assay used: immunoSEQ multiplex PCR; TCRdb lists only in-frame clones, some missing. The table shows approximately 230,000 clones, with about 86% occurring only once. The sample was peripheral blood. The source of these receptors is a man of 80 years or more with acute or convalescent COVID-19.

The chain is built from TRBV11-2 and TRBJ1-4, with D possibly being TRBD1 (6 bases). This CDR3 region has 15 residues. Germline CDR1 and CDR2: SGHAT and FQNNGV. Trimming removed 0 bases from V and 5 bases from J, with 10 bases in between. The CDR3 region is CASSLEGGPNEKLFF. CDR3 sequence (DNA): TGTGCCAGCAGCTTAGAGGGGGGGCCGAATGAAAAACTGTTTTTT.

A few counts support this clone. The chain has TRBV24-1 and TRBJ1-2; 8 bases match TRBD1. The V gene's germline CDR1 is KGHDR and CDR2 SFDVKD. The trim removed 5 bases at V and 3 bases at J, leaving 10 bases unmatched. The CDR3 covers 16 residues. CDR3 in DNA: TGTGCCACCAGTGCGGCAGGGGGCGCCTTGGACTATGGCTACACCTTC. It specifies CATSAAGGALDYGYTF.

The gene calls are TRBV24-1 and TRBJ2-1; the match to TRBD2 covers 8 bases. The CDR3 has 14 amino acids. Germline V gives CDR1 KGHDR, CDR2 SFDVKD. Germline trimming cut 7 bases from V and 8 bases from J; bases unmatched to any gene: 9. In nucleotides, the CDR3 is TGTGCCACCAGGGGAGCGGGGGCTAACGATGAGCAGTTCTTC. Its protein product is CATRGAGANDEQFF.